The text below deals with one T cell receptor beta chain. These data come from a study of T cells in Graves' hyperthyroidism and ophthalmopathy. TCR beta CDR3 sequences were amplified from RNA transcripts. The TCR CDR3 was amplified in a first-round RT-PCR using the HTBI primer set. MiXCR, run by TCRdb on the multiplex PCR reads, gives a single entry per CDR3 protein. The sample holds about 640,000 distinct CDR3 sequences, under 25% seen once. Germline loops: CDR1 SGHAT, CDR2 FQNNGV. V lost 0 bases to trimming and J lost 5 bases, with 10 bases between them. The CDR3 is 15 amino acids. The chain joins TRBV11-2 to TRBJ2-2; D is uncertain. Sequenced material: blood. The receptor's source is a young man with Graves' ophthalmopathy. The CDR3 reads CASSLDGSSTGELFF. The CDR3 nucleotides are TGTGCCAGCAGCTTAGATGGTAGCTCGACCGGGGAGCTGTTTTTT.